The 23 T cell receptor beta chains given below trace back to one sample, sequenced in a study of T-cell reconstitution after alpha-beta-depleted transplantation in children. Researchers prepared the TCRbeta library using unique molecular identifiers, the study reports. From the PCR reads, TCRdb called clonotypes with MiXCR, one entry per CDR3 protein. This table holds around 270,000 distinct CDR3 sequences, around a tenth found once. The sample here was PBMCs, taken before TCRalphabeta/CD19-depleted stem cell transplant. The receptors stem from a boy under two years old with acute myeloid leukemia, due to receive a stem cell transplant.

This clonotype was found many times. The CDR3 DNA reads as TGCAGCGTTGAAGATCGAGCGGCTAGCACAGATACGCAGTATTTT. Protein sequence: CSVEDRAASTDTQYF. V gene TRBV29-1 combines with J gene TRBJ2-3; a possible D gene is TRBD2 (5 bases). The CDR3 runs 15 residues. The germline gives CDR1 SQVTM, CDR2 ANQGSEA. V was cut by 0 bases and J by 0 bases, with 10 bases left in between.

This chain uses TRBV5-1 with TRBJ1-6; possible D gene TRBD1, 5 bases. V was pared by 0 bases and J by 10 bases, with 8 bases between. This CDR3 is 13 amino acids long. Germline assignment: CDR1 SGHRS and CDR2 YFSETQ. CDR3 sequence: CASSLEGRSPLHF. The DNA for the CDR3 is TGCGCCAGCAGCTTGGAGGGACGATCACCCCTCCACTTT. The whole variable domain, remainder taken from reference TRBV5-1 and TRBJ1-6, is KAGVTQTPRYLIKTRGQQVTLSCSPISGHRSVSWYQQTPGQGLQFLFEYFSETQRNKGNFPGRFSGRQFSNSRSEMNVSTLELGDSALYLCASSLEGRSPLHFGNGTRLTVT.

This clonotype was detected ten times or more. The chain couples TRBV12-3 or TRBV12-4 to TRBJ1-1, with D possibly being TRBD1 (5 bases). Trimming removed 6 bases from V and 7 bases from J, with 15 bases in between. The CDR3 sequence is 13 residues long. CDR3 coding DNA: TGTGCCAGCAGCCCCAGGGTTGTGATTGAAGCTTTCTTT. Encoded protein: CASSPRVVIEAFF.

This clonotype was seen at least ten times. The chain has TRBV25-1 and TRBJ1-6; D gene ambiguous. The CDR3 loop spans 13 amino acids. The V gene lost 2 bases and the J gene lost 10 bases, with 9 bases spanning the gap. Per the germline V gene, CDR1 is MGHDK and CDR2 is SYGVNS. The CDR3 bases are TGTGCCAGCAGTGAAGGGTTACGATCACCCCTCCACTTT. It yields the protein CASSEGLRSPLHF.

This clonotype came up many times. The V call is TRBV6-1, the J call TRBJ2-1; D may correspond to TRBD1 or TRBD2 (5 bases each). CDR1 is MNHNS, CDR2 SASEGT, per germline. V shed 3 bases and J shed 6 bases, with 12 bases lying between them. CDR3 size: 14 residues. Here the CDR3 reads CASSEMGRRNEQFF. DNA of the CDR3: TGTGCCAGCAGTGAGATGGGACGGCGCAATGAGCAGTTCTTC.

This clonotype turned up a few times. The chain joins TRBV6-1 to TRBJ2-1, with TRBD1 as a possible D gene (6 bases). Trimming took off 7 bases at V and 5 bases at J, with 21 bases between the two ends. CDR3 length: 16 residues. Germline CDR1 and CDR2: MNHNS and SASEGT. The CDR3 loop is CASTLPRGLVHNEQFF. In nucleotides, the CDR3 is TGTGCCAGCACCCTTCCCAGGGGTCTTGTCCACAATGAGCAGTTCTTC.

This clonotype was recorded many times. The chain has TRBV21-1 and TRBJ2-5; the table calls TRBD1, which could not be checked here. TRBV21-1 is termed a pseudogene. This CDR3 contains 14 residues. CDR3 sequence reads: CASSIQQGRETQYF. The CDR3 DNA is TGTGCCAGCAGCATTCAGCAGGGAAGAGAGACCCAGTACTTC.

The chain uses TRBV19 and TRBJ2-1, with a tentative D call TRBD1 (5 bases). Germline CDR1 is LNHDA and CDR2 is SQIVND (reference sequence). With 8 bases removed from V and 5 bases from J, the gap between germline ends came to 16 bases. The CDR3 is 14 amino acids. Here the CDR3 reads CASVNRPANNEQFF. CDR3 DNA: TGTGCCAGTGTAAACAGGCCCGCCAACAATGAGCAGTTCTTC.

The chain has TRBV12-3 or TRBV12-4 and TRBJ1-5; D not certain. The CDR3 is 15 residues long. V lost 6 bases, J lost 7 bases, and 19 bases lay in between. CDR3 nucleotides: TGTGCCAGCAGAAAATCGGGAGGGATGATGCAGCCCCAGCATTTT. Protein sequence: CASRKSGGMMQPQHF.

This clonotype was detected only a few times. The CDR3 DNA sequence: TGTGCCAGCAGTTTAGCCCACGACAGGGACTATGGCTACACCTTC. Protein sequence: CASSLAHDRDYGYTF. The genes are TRBV12-3 or TRBV12-4 and TRBJ1-2, with 7 bases aligning to TRBD1. The CDR3 is made up of 15 amino acids. With 0 bases clipped from V and 3 bases from J, the junction kept 4 bases outside the gene matches.

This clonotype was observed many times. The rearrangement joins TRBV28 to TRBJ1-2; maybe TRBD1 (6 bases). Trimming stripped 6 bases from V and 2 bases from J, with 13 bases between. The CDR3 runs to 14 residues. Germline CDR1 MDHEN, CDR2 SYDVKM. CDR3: CASRLTGTNYGYTF. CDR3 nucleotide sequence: TGTGCCAGCAGATTGACCGGGACAAACTATGGCTACACCTTC.

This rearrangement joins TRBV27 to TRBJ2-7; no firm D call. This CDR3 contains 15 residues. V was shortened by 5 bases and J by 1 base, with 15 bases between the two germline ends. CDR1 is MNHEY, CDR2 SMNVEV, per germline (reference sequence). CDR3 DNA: TGTGCCAGCAGTCCCTATTCCAAGCAGTCCTACGAGCAGTACTTC. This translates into CASSPYSKQSYEQYF.

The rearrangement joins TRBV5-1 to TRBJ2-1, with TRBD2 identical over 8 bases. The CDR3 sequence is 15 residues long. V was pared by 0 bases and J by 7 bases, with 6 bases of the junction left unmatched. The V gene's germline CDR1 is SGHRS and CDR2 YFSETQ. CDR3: CASSLALAGPNEQFF. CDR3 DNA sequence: TGCGCCAGCAGCTTGGCTCTAGCGGGCCCTAATGAGCAGTTCTTC.

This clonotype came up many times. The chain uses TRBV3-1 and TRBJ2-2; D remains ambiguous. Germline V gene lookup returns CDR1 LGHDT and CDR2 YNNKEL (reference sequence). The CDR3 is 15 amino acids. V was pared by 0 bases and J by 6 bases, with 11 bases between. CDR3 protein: CASSQDLSSPGELFF. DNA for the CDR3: TGTGCCAGCAGCCAAGATCTGTCTAGTCCCGGGGAGCTGTTTTTT. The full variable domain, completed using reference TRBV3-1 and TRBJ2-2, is DTAVSQTPKYLVTQMGNDKSIKCEQNLGHDTMYWYKQDSKKFLKIMFSYNNKELIINETVPNRFSPKSPDKAHLNLHINSLELGDSAVYFCASSQDLSSPGELFFGEGSRLTVL.

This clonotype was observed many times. This CDR3 is CASSLTLLAGGLDEQFF. The CDR3 DNA reads TGTGCCAGCAGCTTAACCCTACTAGCGGGAGGGTTGGATGAGCAGTTCTTC. The genes are TRBV7-8 and TRBJ2-1; TRBD2 agrees at 13 bases. The junction had 9 bases not matched to a gene; V was cut back by 2 bases and J by 8 bases. There are 17 residues in the CDR3. From germline, CDR1 is SGHVS and CDR2 FQNEAQ.

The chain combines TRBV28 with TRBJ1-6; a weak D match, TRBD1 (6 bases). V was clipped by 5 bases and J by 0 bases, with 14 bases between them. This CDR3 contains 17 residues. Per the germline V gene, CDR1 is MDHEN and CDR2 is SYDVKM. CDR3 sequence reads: CASSPYRVGSYNSPLHF. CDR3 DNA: TGTGCCAGCAGTCCGTACAGGGTCGGCTCCTATAATTCACCCCTCCACTTT.

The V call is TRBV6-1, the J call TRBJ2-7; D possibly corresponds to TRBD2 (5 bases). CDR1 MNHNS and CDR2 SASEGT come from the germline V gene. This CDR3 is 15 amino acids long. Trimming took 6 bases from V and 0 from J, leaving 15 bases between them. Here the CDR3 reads CASRLDRTHSYEQYF. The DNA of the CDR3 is TGTGCCAGCAGGCTTGACCGGACTCACTCCTACGAGCAGTACTTC.

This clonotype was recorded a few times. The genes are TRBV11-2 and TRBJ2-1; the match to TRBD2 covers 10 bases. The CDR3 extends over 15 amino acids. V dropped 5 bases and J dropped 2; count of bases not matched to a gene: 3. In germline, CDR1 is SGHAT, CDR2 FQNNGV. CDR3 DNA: TGTGCCAGCAGCCTAGCGGGAGATCCCTACAATGAGCAGTTCTTC. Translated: CASSLAGDPYNEQFF.

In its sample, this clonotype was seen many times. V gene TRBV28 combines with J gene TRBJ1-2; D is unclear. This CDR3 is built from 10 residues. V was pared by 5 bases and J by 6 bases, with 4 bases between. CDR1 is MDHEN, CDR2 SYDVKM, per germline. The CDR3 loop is CASSTDGYTF. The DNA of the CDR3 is TGTGCCAGCAGTACGGATGGCTACACCTTC.

CDR3 nucleotide sequence: TGTGCCACCAGCACCGGACGCCGGGGGCTGACAGATACGCAGTATTTT. This translates into CATSTGRRGLTDTQYF. The rearrangement joins TRBV15 to TRBJ2-3; D may be TRBD1 or TRBD2 (6 bases each). The CDR3 is 16 residues long. V lost 4 bases and J 3 bases, leaving 17 bases between the germline ends. In germline, CDR1 is LNHNV, CDR2 YYDKDF (reference sequence).

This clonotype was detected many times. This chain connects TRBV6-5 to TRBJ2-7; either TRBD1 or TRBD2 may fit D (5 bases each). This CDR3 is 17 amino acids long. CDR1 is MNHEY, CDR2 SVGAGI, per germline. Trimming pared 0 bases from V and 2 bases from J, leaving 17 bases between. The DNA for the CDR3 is TGTGCCAGCAGTTACTCGAGGGCGACAGCTTCACCCTACGAGCAGTACTTC. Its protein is CASSYSRATASPYEQYF.

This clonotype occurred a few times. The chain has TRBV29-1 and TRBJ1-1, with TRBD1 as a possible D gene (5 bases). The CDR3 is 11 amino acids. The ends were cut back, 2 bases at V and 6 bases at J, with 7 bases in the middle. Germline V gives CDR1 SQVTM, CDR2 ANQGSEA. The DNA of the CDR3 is TGCAGCGTTGAACTGGGGCCTGAAGCTTTCTTT. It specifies CSVELGPEAFF.

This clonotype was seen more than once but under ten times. In DNA, the CDR3 is TGTGCCAGCTCAGTGACAGGTCAGAATTCACCCCTCCACTTT. It encodes CASSVTGQNSPLHF. The chain joins TRBV18 to TRBJ1-6, with a weak D call TRBD1 (6 bases). This CDR3 has 14 amino acids. Germline V gene sequence: CDR1 KGHSH, CDR2 LQKENI. Deletions cut 5 bases from V and 7 bases from J, with 12 bases between.